Listed below are T cell receptor beta chains from one sample, sequenced in a study of beta chain features in type 1 diabetes. TCRdb's table, derived via immunoSEQ multiplex PCR, lists solely in-frame clones and lacks some. The sample gives about 360,000 clones, over 10% of which show up once; 0.0095% to 0.011% is in the top ten. Sequencing input: naive CD4+ T cells from blood. These receptors all come from a woman under 30 with type 1 diabetes. The CDR3 runs from the conserved cysteine through the conserved F or W.

v_gene,j_gene,CDR3aa
TRBV10-3,TRBJ1-5,CAISAEQGGQPQHF
TRBV19,TRBJ1-5,CASSIGSRLLNQPQHF
TRBV6-1,TRBJ1-1,CASTGTGAVNTEAFF
TRBV5-1,TRBJ1-2,CASSLTGPGYTF
TRBV4-3,TRBJ2-7,CASSLQWRGPYEQYF
TRBV4-1,TRBJ1-5,CASSQIMPGRGGNQPQHF
TRBV4-3,TRBJ1-1,CASSPRQILNTEAFF
TRBV28,TRBJ2-7,CASSSGQVVGEQYF
TRBV19,TRBJ2-3,CASSFRGNTQYF
TRBV7-9,TRBJ1-1,CASSLIRAPGTEAFF
TRBV5-1,TRBJ2-3,CASSLWARADTQYF
TRBV5-6,TRBJ2-1,CASSQLGGGLSSYNEQFF
TRBV4-2,TRBJ2-7,CASSQDLAGPYEQYF
TRBV7-2,TRBJ2-1,CASSLGRGGYNEQFF
TRBV28,TRBJ1-1,CASSLEWRGAAFF
TRBV28,TRBJ1-5,CASSSRGLFQPQHF
TRBV7-9,TRBJ2-6,CASSADNSGANVLTF
TRBV6-5,TRBJ1-5,CASSYQGSNQPQHF
TRBV29-1,TRBJ1-1,CSGNRVLNTEAFF
TRBV4-3,TRBJ1-2,CASSRGQAKSYGYTF
TRBV6-6,TRBJ2-7,CASRHIPDSLTYEQYF
TRBV18,TRBJ2-1,CASSPPWANEQFF
TRBV30,TRBJ2-7,CAWSVQGSYEQYF
TRBV6-5,TRBJ2-3,CASSYGAGGPTDTQYF
TRBV18,TRBJ2-3,CASSPPSVDTQYF
TRBV7-9,TRBJ1-1,CASSSQGFYPLGTEAFF